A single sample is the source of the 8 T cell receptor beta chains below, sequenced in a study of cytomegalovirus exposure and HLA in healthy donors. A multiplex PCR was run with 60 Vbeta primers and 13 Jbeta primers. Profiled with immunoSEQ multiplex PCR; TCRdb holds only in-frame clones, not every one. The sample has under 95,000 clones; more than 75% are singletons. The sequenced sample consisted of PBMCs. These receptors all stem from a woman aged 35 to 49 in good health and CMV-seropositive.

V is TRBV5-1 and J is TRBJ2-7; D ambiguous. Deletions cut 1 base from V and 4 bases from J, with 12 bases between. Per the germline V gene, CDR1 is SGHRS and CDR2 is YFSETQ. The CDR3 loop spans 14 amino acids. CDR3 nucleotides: TGCGCCAGCAGCTTGCGGGTGTATGGGTACGAGCAGTACTTC. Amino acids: CASSLRVYGYEQYF.

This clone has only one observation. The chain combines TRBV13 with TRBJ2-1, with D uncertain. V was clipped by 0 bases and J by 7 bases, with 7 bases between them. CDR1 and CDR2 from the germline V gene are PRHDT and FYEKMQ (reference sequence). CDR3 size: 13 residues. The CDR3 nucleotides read TGTGCCAGCAGCTTAGGTAGCAAAAATGAGCAGTTCTTC. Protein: CASSLGSKNEQFF.

CDR3 DNA: TGTGCCAGCAGCTTAGCTGGGACTAGCTTCAATGAGCAGTTCTTC. It encodes CASSLAGTSFNEQFF. The genes are TRBV7-8 and TRBJ2-1; 9 positions match TRBD2. The CDR3 contains 15 residues. Germline V gene lookup returns CDR1 SGHVS and CDR2 FQNEAQ. Germline trimming cut 0 bases from V and 6 bases from J; bases unmatched to any gene: 3. The full variable domain, its missing parts supplied by reference TRBV7-8 and TRBJ2-1, is GAGVSQSPRYKVAKRGQDVALRCDPISGHVSLFWYQQALGQGPEFLTYFQNEAQLDKSGLPSDRFFAERPEGSVSTLKIQRTQQEDSAVYLCASSLAGTSFNEQFFGPGTRLTVL.

The CDR3 nucleotides read TGTGCCAGCAGCCGGGCCCTTAACACTGAAGCTTTCTTT. Translating it yields CASSRALNTEAFF. The chain is built from TRBV14 and TRBJ1-1; D not certain. Trimming took off 4 bases at V and 2 bases at J, with 8 bases between the two ends. The CDR3 runs to 13 residues. Per germline, CDR1 SGHDN and CDR2 FVKESK.

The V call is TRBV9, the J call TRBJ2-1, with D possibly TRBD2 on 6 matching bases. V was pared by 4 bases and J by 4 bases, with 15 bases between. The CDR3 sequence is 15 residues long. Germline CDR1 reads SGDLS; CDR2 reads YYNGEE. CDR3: CASSKEGRDYNEQFF. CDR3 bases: TGTGCCAGCAGCAAGGAGGGCCGGGATTACAATGAGCAGTTCTTC.

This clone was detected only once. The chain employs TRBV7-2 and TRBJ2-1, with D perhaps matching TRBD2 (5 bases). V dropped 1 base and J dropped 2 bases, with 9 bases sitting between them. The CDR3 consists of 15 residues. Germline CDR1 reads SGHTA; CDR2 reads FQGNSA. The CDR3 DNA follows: TGTGCCAGCAGCTTAGGGAGCGGAACCTACAATGAGCAGTTCTTC. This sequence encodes CASSLGSGTYNEQFF.

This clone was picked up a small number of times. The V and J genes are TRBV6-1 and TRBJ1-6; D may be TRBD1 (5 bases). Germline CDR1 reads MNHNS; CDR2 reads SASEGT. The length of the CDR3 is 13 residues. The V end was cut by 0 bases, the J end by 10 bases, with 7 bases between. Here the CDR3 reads CASSEAGGSPLHF. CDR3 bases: TGTGCCAGCAGTGAAGCGGGGGGATCACCCCTCCACTTT.

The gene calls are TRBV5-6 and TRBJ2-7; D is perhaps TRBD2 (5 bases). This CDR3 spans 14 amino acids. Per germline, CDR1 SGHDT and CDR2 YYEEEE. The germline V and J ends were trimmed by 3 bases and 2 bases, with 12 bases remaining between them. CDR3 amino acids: CASSSGGRTYEQYF. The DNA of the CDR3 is TGTGCCAGCAGCTCCGGAGGCAGGACCTACGAGCAGTACTTC.